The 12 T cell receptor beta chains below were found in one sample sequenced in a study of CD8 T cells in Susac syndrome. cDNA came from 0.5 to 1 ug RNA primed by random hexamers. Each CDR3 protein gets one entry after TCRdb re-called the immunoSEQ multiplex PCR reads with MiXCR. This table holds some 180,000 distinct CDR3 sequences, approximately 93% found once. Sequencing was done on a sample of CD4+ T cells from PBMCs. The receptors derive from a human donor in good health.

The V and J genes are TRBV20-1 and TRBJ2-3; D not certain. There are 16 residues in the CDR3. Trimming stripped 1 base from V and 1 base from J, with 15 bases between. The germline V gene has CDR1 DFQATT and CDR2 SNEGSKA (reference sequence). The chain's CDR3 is CSARGAALWRTDTQYF. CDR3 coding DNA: TGCAGTGCTAGAGGTGCGGCATTGTGGCGCACAGATACGCAGTATTTT.

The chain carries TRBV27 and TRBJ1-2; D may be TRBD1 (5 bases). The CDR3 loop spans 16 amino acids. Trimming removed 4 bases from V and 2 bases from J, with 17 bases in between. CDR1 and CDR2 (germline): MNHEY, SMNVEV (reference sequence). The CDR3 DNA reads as TGTGCCAGCAGTTGGAGGGTAGGTCAGGGAAACTATGGCTACACCTTC. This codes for CASSWRVGQGNYGYTF.

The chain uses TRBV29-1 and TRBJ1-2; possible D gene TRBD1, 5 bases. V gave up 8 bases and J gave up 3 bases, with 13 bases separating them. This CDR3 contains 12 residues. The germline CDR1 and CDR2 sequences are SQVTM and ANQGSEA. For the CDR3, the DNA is TGCAGCTCCTACAGGCGTTACTATGGCTACACCTTC. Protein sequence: CSSYRRYYGYTF.

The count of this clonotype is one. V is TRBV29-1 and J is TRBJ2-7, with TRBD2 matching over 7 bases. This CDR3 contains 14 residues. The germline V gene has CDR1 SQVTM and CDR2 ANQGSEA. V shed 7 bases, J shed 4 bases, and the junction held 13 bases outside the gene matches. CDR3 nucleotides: TGCAGCGCCGTGCTGGGGAGGGGAAGGTACGAGCAGTACTTC. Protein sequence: CSAVLGRGRYEQYF.

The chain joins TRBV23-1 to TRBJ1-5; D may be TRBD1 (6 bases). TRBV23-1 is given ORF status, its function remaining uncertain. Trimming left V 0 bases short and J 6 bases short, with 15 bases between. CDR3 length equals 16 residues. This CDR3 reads CASSQSGPPRGQPQHF. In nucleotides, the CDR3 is TGCGCCAGCAGTCAATCCGGACCTCCCAGGGGTCAGCCCCAGCATTTT.

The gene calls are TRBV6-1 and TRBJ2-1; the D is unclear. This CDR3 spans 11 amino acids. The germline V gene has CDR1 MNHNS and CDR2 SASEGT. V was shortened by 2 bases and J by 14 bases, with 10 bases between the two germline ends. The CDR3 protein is CASSERIKKFF. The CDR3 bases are TGTGCCAGCAGTGAAAGGATAAAAAAGTTCTTC.

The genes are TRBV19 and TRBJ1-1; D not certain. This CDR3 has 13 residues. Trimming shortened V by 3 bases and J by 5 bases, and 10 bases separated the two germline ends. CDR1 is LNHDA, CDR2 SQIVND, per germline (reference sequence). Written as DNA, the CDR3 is TGTGCCAGTAGTATTGGGCTGGGGACTGAAGCTTTCTTT. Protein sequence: CASSIGLGTEAFF.

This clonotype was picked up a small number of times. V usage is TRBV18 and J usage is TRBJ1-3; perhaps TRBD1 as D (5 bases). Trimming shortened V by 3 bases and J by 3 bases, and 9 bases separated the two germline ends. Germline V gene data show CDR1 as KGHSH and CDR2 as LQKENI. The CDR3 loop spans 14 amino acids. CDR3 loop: CASSPQGSGNTIYF. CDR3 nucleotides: TGTGCCAGCTCACCCCAGGGAAGTGGAAACACCATATATTTT.

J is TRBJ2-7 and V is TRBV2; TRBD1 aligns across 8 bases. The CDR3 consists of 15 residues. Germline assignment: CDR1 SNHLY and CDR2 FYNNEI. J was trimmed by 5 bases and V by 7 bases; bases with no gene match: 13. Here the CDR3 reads CASTLARTGFHEQYF. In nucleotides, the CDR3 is TGTGCCAGCACACTGGCCAGGACAGGGTTCCACGAGCAGTACTTC.

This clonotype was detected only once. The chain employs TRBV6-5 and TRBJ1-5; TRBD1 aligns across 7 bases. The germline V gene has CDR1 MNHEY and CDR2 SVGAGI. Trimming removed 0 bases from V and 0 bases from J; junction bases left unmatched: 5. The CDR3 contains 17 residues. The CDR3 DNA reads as TGTGCCAGCAGTTACTCATGGACAGGCCTTAGCAATCAGCCCCAGCATTTT. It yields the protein CASSYSWTGLSNQPQHF.

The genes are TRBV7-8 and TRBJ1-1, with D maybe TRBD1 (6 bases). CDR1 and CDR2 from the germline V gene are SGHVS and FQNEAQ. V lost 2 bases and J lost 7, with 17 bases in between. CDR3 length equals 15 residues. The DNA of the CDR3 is TGTGCCAGCAGCTTATCGGCCTTTGGACAGAGTGAAGCTTTCTTT. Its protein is CASSLSAFGQSEAFF.

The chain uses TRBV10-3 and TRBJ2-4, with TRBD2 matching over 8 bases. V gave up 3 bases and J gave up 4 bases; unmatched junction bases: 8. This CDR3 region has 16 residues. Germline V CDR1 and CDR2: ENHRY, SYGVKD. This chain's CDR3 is CAISERAGANKNIQYF. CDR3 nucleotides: TGTGCCATCAGTGAACGAGCGGGGGCAAATAAAAACATTCAGTACTTC.